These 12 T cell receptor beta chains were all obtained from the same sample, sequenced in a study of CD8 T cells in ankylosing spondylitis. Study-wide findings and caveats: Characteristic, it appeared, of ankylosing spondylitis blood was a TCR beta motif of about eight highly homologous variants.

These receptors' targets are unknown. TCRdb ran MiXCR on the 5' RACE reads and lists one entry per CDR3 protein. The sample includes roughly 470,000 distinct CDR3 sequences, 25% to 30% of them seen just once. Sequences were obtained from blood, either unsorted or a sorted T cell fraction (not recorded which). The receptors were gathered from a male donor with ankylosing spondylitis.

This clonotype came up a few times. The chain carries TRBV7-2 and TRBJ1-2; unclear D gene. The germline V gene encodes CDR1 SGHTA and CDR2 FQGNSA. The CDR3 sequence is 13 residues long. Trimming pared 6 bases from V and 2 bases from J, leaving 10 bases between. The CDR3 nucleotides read TGTGCCAGCAGTTCTGAATCCAACTATGGCTACACCTTC. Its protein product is CASSSESNYGYTF.

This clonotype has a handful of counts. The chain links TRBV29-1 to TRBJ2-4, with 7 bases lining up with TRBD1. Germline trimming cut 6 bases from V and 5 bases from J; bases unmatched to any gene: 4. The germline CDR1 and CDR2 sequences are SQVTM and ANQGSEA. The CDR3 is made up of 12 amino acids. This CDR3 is CSVRQGENIQYF. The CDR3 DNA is TGCAGCGTCCGACAGGGTGAAAACATTCAGTACTTC. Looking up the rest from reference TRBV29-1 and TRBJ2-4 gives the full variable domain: SAVISQKPSRDICQRGTSLTIQCQVDSQVTMMFWYRQQPGQSLTLIATANQGSEATYESGFVIDKFPISRPNLTFSTLTVSNMSPEDSSIYLCSVRQGENIQYFGAGTRLSVL.

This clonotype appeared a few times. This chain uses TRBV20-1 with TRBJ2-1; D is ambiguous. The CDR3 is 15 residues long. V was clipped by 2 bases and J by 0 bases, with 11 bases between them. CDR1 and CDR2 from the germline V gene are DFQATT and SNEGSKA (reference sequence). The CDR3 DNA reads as TGCAGTGCTAGACGAGTACCAGCCTCCTACAATGAGCAGTTCTTC. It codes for CSARRVPASYNEQFF.

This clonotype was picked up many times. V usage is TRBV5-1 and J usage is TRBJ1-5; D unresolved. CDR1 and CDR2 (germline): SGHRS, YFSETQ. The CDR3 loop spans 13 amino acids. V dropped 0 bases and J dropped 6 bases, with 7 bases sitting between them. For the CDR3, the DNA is TGCGCCAGCAGCTTGGAGATGGGTCAGCCCCAGCATTTT. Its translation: CASSLEMGQPQHF.

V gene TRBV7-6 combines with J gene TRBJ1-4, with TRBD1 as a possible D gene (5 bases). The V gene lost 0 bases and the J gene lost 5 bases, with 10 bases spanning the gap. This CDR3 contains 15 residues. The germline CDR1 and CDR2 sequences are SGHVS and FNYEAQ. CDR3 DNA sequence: TGTGCCAGCAGCTTAGCCGGGGCTGTGAATGAAAAACTGTTTTTT. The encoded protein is CASSLAGAVNEKLFF.

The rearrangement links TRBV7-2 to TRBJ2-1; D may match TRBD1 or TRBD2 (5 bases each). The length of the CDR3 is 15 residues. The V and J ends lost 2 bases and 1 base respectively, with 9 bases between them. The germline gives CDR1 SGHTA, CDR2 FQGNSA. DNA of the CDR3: TGTGCCAGCAGCTTAATTTGGGGGTCCTACAATGAGCAGTTCTTC. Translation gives CASSLIWGSYNEQFF.

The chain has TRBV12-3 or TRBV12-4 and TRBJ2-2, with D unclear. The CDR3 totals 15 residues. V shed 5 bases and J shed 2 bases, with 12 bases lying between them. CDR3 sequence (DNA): TGTGCCAGCAGTCCTAGGGTGGGAAACACCGGGGAGCTGTTTTTT. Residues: CASSPRVGNTGELFF.

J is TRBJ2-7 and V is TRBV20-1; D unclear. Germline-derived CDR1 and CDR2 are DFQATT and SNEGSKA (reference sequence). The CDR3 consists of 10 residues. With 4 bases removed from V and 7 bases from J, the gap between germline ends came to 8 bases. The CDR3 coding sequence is TGCAGTGCTAAGGATGGGGAGCAGTACTTC. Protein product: CSAKDGEQYF.

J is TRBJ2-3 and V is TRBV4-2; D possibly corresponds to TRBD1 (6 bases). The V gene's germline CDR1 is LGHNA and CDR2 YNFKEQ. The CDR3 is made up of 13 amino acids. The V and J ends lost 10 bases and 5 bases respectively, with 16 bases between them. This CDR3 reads CATRGSVGDTQYF. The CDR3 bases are TGTGCCACCAGGGGCAGCGTGGGAGATACGCAGTATTTT.

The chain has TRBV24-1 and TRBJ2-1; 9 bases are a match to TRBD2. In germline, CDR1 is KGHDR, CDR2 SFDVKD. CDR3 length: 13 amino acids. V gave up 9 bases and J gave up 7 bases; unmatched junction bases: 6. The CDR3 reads CATGLAGVNEQFF. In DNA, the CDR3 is TGTGCCACCGGCTTAGCGGGAGTGAATGAGCAGTTCTTC.

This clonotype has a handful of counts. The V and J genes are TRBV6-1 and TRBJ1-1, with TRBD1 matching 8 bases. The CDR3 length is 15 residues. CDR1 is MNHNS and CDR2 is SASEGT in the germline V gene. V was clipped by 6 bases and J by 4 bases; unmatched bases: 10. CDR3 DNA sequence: TGTGCCAGCAGCCTTCGACAGGGGCAGGGCACTGAAGCTTTCTTT. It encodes CASSLRQGQGTEAFF.

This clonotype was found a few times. The CDR3 sequence: CATSGRELANYNEQFF. CDR3 DNA: TGTGCCACCAGTGGTCGGGAGCTTGCTAACTACAATGAGCAGTTCTTC. The V call is TRBV24-1, the J call TRBJ2-1, with D possibly TRBD2 on 6 matching bases. The CDR3 spans 16 residues. Looked up from germline, CDR1 is KGHDR and CDR2 is SFDVKD. Deletions cut 5 bases from V and 3 bases from J, with 16 bases between.